This TCR beta chain emerged from a study of T cell responses to AZD1222 COVID-19 vaccine. Notes on the study in general: Among those given AZD1222, only five or six were seropositive at baseline. A rise in Spike-specific TCR breadth and depth followed two AZD1222 doses. Of spike-specific TCRs, nearly half reportedly target regions left unmutated in variants.

Turning to this clone: Its antigen is not known.

Method: immunoSEQ multiplex PCR; TCRdb's copy keeps in-frame clones and lacks some. The sample includes 98,000 or so clones, 88% of them seen just once. The receptor comes from an adult in good health. Sequencing was performed on peripheral blood, taken on day 0 of AZD1222 vaccination.

CDR3 sequence reads: CASSRDLRAGYTF. CDR3 sequence (DNA): TGTGCCAGCAGCCGGGACCTCCGGGCGGGCTACACCTTC. V is TRBV2 and J is TRBJ1-2; tentatively, D is TRBD1 (5 bases). V gave up 6 bases and J gave up 8 bases, with 16 bases separating them. The germline CDR1 and CDR2 sequences are SNHLY and FYNNEI. The CDR3 has 13 amino acids.